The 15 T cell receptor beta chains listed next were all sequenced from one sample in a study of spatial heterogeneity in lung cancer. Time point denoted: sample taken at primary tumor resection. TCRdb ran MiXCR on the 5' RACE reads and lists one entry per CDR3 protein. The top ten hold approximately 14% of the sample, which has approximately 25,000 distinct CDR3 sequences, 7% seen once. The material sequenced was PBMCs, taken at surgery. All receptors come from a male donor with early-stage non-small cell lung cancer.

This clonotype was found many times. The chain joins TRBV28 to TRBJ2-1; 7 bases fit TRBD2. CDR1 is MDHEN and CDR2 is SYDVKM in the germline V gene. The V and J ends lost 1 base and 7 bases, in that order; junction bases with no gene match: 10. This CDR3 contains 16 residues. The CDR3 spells CASSLSSGVLFNEQFF. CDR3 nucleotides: TGTGCCAGCAGTTTATCGAGCGGGGTCCTTTTTAATGAGCAGTTCTTC.

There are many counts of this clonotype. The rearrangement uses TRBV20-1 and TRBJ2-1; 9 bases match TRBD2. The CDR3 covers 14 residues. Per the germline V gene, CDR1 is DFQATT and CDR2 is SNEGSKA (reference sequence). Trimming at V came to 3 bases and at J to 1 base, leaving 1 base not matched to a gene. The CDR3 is CSASLAGSYNEQFF. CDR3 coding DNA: TGCAGTGCTAGTCTAGCGGGGTCCTACAATGAGCAGTTCTTC.

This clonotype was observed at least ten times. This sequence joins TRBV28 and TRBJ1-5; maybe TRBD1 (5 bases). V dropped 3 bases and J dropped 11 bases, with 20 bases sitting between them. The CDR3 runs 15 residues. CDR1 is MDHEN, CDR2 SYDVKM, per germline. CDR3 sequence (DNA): TGTGCCAGCAGTTTTTCGGGACCTTCGGGATTGTCCCAGCATTTT. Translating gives CASSFSGPSGLSQHF.

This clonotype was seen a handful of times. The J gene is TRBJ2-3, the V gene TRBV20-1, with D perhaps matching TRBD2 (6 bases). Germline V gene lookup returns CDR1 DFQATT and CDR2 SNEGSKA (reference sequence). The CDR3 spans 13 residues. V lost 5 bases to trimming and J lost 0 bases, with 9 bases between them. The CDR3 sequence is CSAERVSTDTQYF. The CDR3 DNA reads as TGCAGTGCTGAGCGGGTTAGCACAGATACGCAGTATTTT.

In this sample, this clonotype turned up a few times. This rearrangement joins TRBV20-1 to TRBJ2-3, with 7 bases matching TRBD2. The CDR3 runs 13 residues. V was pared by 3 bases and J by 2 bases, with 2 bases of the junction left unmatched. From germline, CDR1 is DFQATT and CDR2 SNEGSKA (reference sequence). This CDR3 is CSARGGNTDTQYF. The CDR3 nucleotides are TGCAGTGCTAGGGGAGGGAACACAGATACGCAGTATTTT.

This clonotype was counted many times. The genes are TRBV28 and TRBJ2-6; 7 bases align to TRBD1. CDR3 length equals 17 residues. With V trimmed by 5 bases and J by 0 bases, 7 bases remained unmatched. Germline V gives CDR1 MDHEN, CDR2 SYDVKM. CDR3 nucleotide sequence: TGTGCCAGCAGTGGACCGGGACAGAGCTCTGGGGCCAACGTCCTGACTTTC. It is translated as CASSGPGQSSGANVLTF.

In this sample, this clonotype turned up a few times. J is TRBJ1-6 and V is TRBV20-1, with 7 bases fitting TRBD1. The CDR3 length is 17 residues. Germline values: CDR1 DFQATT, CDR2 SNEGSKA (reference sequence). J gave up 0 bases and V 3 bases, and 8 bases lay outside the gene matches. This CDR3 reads CSARDRSLGSYNSPLHF. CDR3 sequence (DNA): TGCAGTGCTAGGGACAGGTCTCTTGGCTCCTATAATTCACCCCTCCACTTT.

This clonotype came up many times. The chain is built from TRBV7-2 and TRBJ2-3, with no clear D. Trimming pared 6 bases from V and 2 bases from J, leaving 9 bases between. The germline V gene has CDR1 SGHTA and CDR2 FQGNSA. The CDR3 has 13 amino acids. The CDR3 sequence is CASRWSHTDTQYF. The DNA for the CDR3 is TGTGCCAGCAGGTGGTCACACACAGATACGCAGTATTTT.

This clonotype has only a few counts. CDR3 DNA sequence: TGTGCCAGCGGATCCCCAGTTACGGGAGGAGAAGAGACCCAGTACTTC. Translating it yields CASGSPVTGGEETQYF. V is TRBV9 and J is TRBJ2-5; 7 nucleotides agree with TRBD2. The CDR3 loop spans 16 amino acids. Germline V CDR1 and CDR2: SGDLS, YYNGEE. After removal of 7 bases from V and 3 bases from J, the junction contained 15 bases not matched to a gene.

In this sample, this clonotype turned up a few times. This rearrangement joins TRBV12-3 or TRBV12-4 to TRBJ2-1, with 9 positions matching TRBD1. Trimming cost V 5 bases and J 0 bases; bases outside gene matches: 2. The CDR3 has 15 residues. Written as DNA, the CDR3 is TGTGCCAGCAGTCTGGACAGGGGCTCCTACAATGAGCAGTTCTTC. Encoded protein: CASSLDRGSYNEQFF.

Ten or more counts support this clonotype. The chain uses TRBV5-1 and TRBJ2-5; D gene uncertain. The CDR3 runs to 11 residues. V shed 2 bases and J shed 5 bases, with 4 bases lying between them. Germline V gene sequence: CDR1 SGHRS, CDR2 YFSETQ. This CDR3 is CASSFGETQYF. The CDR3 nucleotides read TGCGCCAGCAGCTTCGGGGAGACCCAGTACTTC. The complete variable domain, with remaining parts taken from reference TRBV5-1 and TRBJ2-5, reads KAGVTQTPRYLIKTRGQQVTLSCSPISGHRSVSWYQQTPGQGLQFLFEYFSETQRNKGNFPGRFSGRQFSNSRSEMNVSTLELGDSALYLCASSFGETQYFGPGTRLLVL.

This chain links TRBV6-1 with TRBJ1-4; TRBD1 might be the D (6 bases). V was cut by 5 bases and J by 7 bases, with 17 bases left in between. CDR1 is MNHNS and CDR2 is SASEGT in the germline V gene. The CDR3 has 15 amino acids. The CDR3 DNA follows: TGTGCCAGCAGTCTCCAGGGGTGGATAAGTGAAAAACTGTTTTTT. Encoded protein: CASSLQGWISEKLFF.

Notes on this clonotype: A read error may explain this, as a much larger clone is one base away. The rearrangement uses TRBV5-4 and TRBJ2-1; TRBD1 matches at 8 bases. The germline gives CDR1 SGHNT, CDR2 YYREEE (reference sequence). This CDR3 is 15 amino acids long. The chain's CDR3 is CTSSLRDRSNNEQFF. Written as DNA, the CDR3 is TGTACCAGCAGCCTCCGGGACAGGAGCAACAATGAGCAGTTCTTC.

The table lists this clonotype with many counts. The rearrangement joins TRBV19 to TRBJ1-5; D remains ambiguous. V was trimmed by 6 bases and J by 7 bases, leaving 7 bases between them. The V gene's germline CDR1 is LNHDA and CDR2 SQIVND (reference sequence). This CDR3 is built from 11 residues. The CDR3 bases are TGTGCCAGTAGGAAGGGACAGCCCCAGCATTTT. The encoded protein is CASRKGQPQHF. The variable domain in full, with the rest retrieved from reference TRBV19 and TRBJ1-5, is DGGITQSPKYLFRKEGQNVTLSCEQNLNHDAMYWYRQDPGQGLRLIYYSQIVNDFQKGDIAEGYSVSREKKESFPLTVTSAQKNPTAFYLCASRKGQPQHFGDGTRLSIL.

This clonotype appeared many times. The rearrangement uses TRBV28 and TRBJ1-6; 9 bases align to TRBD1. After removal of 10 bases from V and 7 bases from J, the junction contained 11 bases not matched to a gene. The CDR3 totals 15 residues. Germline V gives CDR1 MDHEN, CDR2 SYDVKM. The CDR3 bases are TGTGCCACACCCCGGGACAGGGACGGCAATTCACCCCTCCACTTT. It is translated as CATPRDRDGNSPLHF.